This passage covers 26 T cell receptor beta chains from one sample sequenced in a study of blood T cell repertoires in COVID-19. TCRdb keeps only in-frame clones here, not all; method: immunoSEQ multiplex PCR. The table shows some 350,000 clones, with 88% occurring only once. Sequencing was done on a sample of peripheral blood. The receptors shown here come from a woman between 65 and 79 years old with COVID-19, enrolled during active disease.

The rearrangement uses TRBV18 and TRBJ1-2; 11 bases are shared with TRBD1. Germline values: CDR1 KGHSH, CDR2 LQKENI. V was clipped by 5 bases and J by 5 bases; unmatched bases: 7. The CDR3 runs to 15 residues. The CDR3 nucleotides read TGTGCCAGCTCAGAGGGACAGGGGGTCCTATATGGCTACACCTTC. It specifies CASSEGQGVLYGYTF.

This clone was picked up one time. V is TRBV7-9 and J is TRBJ2-2, with 8 bases aligning to TRBD1. Trimming at V came to 5 bases and at J to 7 bases, leaving 6 bases not matched to a gene. CDR1 and CDR2 from the germline V gene are SEHNR and FQNEAQ (reference sequence). The CDR3 sequence is 14 residues long. In DNA form, the CDR3 reads TGTGCCAGCAGCACCTGGACAGGGATCGGGGAGCTGTTTTTT. It codes for CASSTWTGIGELFF.

This clone showed up just once. This chain uses TRBV21-1 with TRBJ1-1; the table's D call of TRBD1 was not tested on the DNA. TRBV21-1 is an annotated pseudogene. The CDR3 covers 15 residues. The chain's CDR3 is CASSINRGLDAEAFF. The CDR3 DNA is TGTGCCAGCAGCATAAACAGGGGGCTTGACGCTGAAGCTTTCTTT.

The J gene is TRBJ2-7, the V gene TRBV4-1; 9 bases align to TRBD1. V trimming: 2 bases; J trimming: 6 bases; junction bases outside the gene matches: 11. The germline gives CDR1 MGHRA, CDR2 YSYEKL. CDR3 size: 16 residues. The CDR3 DNA reads TGCGCCAGCAGCCAAAACGCACCGGGACAGGGAGGCGAGCAGTACTTC. Its protein product is CASSQNAPGQGGEQYF.

J is TRBJ2-7 and V is TRBV29-1; 7 bases fit TRBD1. The CDR3 consists of 14 residues. Germline V gene sequence: CDR1 SQVTM, CDR2 ANQGSEA. Trimming took 3 bases from V and 7 from J; bases not matched to a gene: 12. The DNA for the CDR3 is TGCAGCGTTGACCCGACAGGGCACCCAAGAGAGCAGTACTTC. Protein product: CSVDPTGHPREQYF.

The chain joins TRBV7-2 to TRBJ1-2; 8 bases match TRBD1. In germline, CDR1 is SGHTA, CDR2 FQGNSA. This CDR3 spans 15 amino acids. V was clipped by 3 bases and J by 6 bases; unmatched bases: 9. CDR3 in DNA: TGTGCCAGCAGCTTTATCTCCGGACAGGGAAATGGCTACACCTTC. Translation: CASSFISGQGNGYTF.

The genes are TRBV6-5 and TRBJ1-1; weak D call: TRBD1 (6 bases). This CDR3 region has 14 residues. The V and J ends lost 5 bases and 6 bases respectively, with 16 bases between them. From germline, CDR1 is MNHEY and CDR2 SVGAGI. CDR3 residues: CASSPYRAIAEAFF. The CDR3 DNA follows: TGTGCCAGCAGTCCTTACAGGGCGATAGCTGAAGCTTTCTTT.

V gene TRBV7-9 combines with J gene TRBJ1-2; TRBD1 matches at 7 bases. V shed 5 bases and J 4 bases; nucleotides not matched to a gene: 7. The CDR3 has 14 amino acids. In germline, CDR1 is SEHNR, CDR2 FQNEAQ (reference sequence). In nucleotides, the CDR3 is TGTGCCAGCAGCCCAGGGACAGTCTTCTATGGCTACACCTTC. This gives the protein CASSPGTVFYGYTF.

The chain has TRBV5-4 and TRBJ2-2, with a possible D match to TRBD1 (6 bases). This CDR3 spans 11 amino acids. Trimming cost V 5 bases and J 9 bases, with 8 bases left between them. Germline V gene lookup returns CDR1 SGHNT and CDR2 YYREEE (reference sequence). Here the CDR3 reads CASSGGRELFF. As DNA, the CDR3 is TGTGCCAGCAGTGGGGGCCGGGAGCTGTTTTTT.

V usage is TRBV21-1 and J usage is TRBJ1-5. TRBV21-1 counts as a pseudogene. CDR3 length: 14 residues. This CDR3 reads CASSKPRGGQPQHF. The CDR3 DNA is TGTGCCAGCAGCAAACCCAGGGGAGGGCAGCCCCAGCATTTT.

This chain uses TRBV6-6 with TRBJ1-5; D perhaps matches TRBD1 (5 bases). Germline CDR1 MNHNY, CDR2 SVGAGI (reference sequence). This CDR3 is built from 14 residues. The ends were cut back, 7 bases at V and 2 bases at J, with 12 bases in the middle. The CDR3 spells CASTPGGGNQPQHF. As DNA, the CDR3 is TGTGCCAGCACTCCCGGAGGGGGCAATCAGCCCCAGCATTTT.

V usage is TRBV2 and J usage is TRBJ1-1; TRBD1 might be the D (5 bases). The CDR3 sequence is 14 residues long. V lost 1 base, J lost 7 bases, and 13 bases lay in between. CDR1 and CDR2 from the germline V gene are SNHLY and FYNNEI. CDR3 in amino acids: CASSEGQGQNEAFF. The CDR3 DNA reads as TGTGCCAGCAGTGAAGGGCAGGGTCAGAATGAAGCTTTCTTT.

This sequence joins TRBV5-6 and TRBJ1-1; TRBD1 matches 7 bases. The CDR3 consists of 15 residues. From germline, CDR1 is SGHDT and CDR2 YYEEEE. Unmatched junction bases numbered 9, after V lost 4 bases and J lost 3 bases. In DNA, the CDR3 is TGTGCCAGCAGCCGAAAAGGCCAGGGGGACACTGAAGCTTTCTTT. It translates to CASSRKGQGDTEAFF.

In the case of this clone: This CDR3 is also generated by other DNA sequences in the sample. The CDR3 sequence is CASSLTGNTEAFF. DNA for the CDR3: TGTGCCAGCAGTCTAACAGGGAACACTGAAGCTTTCTTT. This chain links TRBV6-5 with TRBJ1-1; D perhaps matches TRBD1 (5 bases). Germline V gives CDR1 MNHEY, CDR2 SVGAGI. CDR3 length: 13 amino acids. Trimming removed 5 bases from V and 1 base from J, with 8 bases in between.

Only one count was recorded for this clone. V gene TRBV5-6 combines with J gene TRBJ2-7, with 9 bases fitting TRBD2. This CDR3 has 16 residues. V lost 0 bases and J lost 0; bases outside the gene matches: 4. The germline V gene has CDR1 SGHDT and CDR2 YYEEEE. CDR3 sequence (DNA): TGTGCCAGCAGCTTGGGAGCGGGGGGTATCTCCTACGAGCAGTACTTC. It specifies CASSLGAGGISYEQYF.

The V and J genes are TRBV6-5 and TRBJ1-1, with a possible D match to TRBD1 (6 bases). The CDR3 is 14 residues long. V shed 7 bases and J shed 1 base, with 13 bases lying between them. CDR1 MNHEY and CDR2 SVGAGI come from the germline V gene. The CDR3: CASTLTGPNTEAFF. In DNA, the CDR3 is TGTGCCAGCACCTTGACAGGACCGAACACTGAAGCTTTCTTT.

The DNA for the CDR3 is TGTGCCAGTAGTATTTCATTAGGGAGGGCGTGGAACACTGAAGCTTTCTTT. Protein product: CASSISLGRAWNTEAFF. The V gene is TRBV19, the J gene TRBJ1-1; D not certain. Germline V gene lookup returns CDR1 LNHDA and CDR2 SQIVND (reference sequence). The CDR3 is 17 amino acids. The ends were cut back, 3 bases at V and 1 base at J, with 18 bases in the middle.

This chain connects TRBV6-1 to TRBJ1-1, with D possibly being TRBD1 (6 bases). Germline V gene sequence: CDR1 MNHNS, CDR2 SASEGT. Deletions cut 1 base from V and 11 bases from J, with 14 bases between. This CDR3 has 13 residues. CDR3 bases: TGTGCCAGCAGTGAAGGCGGGGGGCCGAGGGCTTTCTTT. Translated, it gives CASSEGGGPRAFF.

The V call is TRBV7-3, the J call TRBJ2-1; D is possibly TRBD2 (6 bases). This CDR3 is 17 amino acids long. Trimming cost V 2 bases and J 1 base, with 15 bases left between them. Germline V gives CDR1 SGHTA, CDR2 FQGTGA. The CDR3 region has the DNA TGTGCCAGCAGCTTAGTTCGGGGGACTCTATCCTACAATGAGCAGTTCTTC. As protein: CASSLVRGTLSYNEQFF. The full variable domain, its missing parts supplied by reference TRBV7-3 and TRBJ2-1, is GAGVSQTPSNKVTEKGKYVELRCDPISGHTALYWYRQSLGQGPEFLIYFQGTGAADDSGLPNDRFFAVRPEGSVSTLKIQRTERGDSAVYLCASSLVRGTLSYNEQFFGPGTRLTVL.

Concerning this clone: A read error may produce the germline difference seen at one junction end. The V call is TRBV7-9, the J call TRBJ2-5, with TRBD2 identical over 11 bases. CDR1 is SEHNR and CDR2 is FQNEAQ in the germline V gene (reference sequence). CDR3 size: 14 residues. The CDR3 spells CASSLARGLAVINF. The CDR3 nucleotides are TGTGCCAGCAGCTTAGCGCGGGGACTAGCGGTCATTAACTTC.

This clone was counted between two and nine times. The V and J genes are TRBV24-1 and TRBJ2-5; 8 bases are a match to TRBD2. The CDR3 spans 20 residues. Germline V gene sequence: CDR1 KGHDR, CDR2 SFDVKD. With V trimmed by 0 bases and J by 2 bases, 16 bases remained unmatched. The CDR3 nucleotides are TGTGCCACCAGTGATTTGAATCGGGTGGGGGTAGCGGGGCATCAAGAGACCCAGTACTTC. It specifies CATSDLNRVGVAGHQETQYF.

The chain is built from TRBV11-2 and TRBJ2-5, with 16 bases identical to TRBD2. The CDR3 runs 16 residues. V was clipped by 5 bases and J by 4 bases; unmatched bases: 4. The germline CDR1 and CDR2 sequences are SGHAT and FQNNGV. The CDR3 loop is CASSVGTSGRGETQYF. The DNA for the CDR3 is TGTGCCAGCAGCGTGGGGACTAGCGGGAGGGGAGAGACCCAGTACTTC.

This chain links TRBV9 with TRBJ2-3; D might be TRBD2 (5 bases). The ends were cut back, 4 bases at V and 3 bases at J, with 15 bases in the middle. The germline CDR1 and CDR2 sequences are SGDLS and YYNGEE. CDR3 length: 15 amino acids. The chain's CDR3 is CASSPTEVTTDTQYF. CDR3 sequence (DNA): TGTGCCAGCAGCCCGACGGAGGTTACTACAGATACGCAGTATTTT.

The V gene is TRBV7-8, the J gene TRBJ2-6, with D perhaps matching TRBD1 (6 bases). From germline, CDR1 is SGHVS and CDR2 FQNEAQ. The CDR3 spans 19 residues. V lost 2 bases, J lost 0 bases, and 17 bases lay in between. The chain's CDR3 is CASSLLGQIYYSGANVLTF. The CDR3 bases are TGTGCCAGCAGCTTATTAGGACAGATATACTACTCTGGGGCCAACGTCCTGACTTTC.

The V and J genes are TRBV2 and TRBJ1-5; TRBD1 might be the D (5 bases). Germline V CDR1 and CDR2: SNHLY, FYNNEI. Trimming cost V 6 bases and J 4 bases, with 10 bases left between them. This CDR3 is built from 13 residues. This chain's CDR3 is CASRAPGNQPQHF. The CDR3 DNA follows: TGTGCCAGCAGAGCTCCAGGGAATCAGCCCCAGCATTTT.

V gene TRBV6-1 combines with J gene TRBJ2-7; D unclear. CDR1 and CDR2 from the germline V gene are MNHNS and SASEGT. Trimming took off 6 bases at V and 6 bases at J, with 12 bases between the two ends. The CDR3 extends over 12 amino acids. CDR3 sequence (DNA): TGTGCCAGCAGCTGGTCGAGAAGCGAGCAGTACTTC. Residues: CASSWSRSEQYF.